One sample yielded the 15 T cell receptor beta chains listed below, sequenced in a study of shared clonotypes between healthy human individuals. Only in-frame clones appear in the TCRdb table, and some are missing; sequencing was by immunoSEQ multiplex PCR. Of around 1.9 million clones listed, about 93% are singletons. Naive CD8 cells lacked CD45RO, underwent positive selection for CCR7 and left out terminally differentiated effector memory CD45RA+ cells. Sequencing was performed on naive CD8+ T cells from PBMCs. These receptors all come from a man aged 18 to 29 in good health. Some clones in this sample may be carry-over from other donors' samples.

V and J are TRBV13 and TRBJ2-4; no clear D gene. Trimming took 0 bases from V and 3 from J, leaving 12 bases between them. Looked up from germline, CDR1 is PRHDT and CDR2 is FYEKMQ (reference sequence). The CDR3 is made up of 16 amino acids. The CDR3 DNA follows: TGTGCCAGCAGCTTAGGCCCCCCTTTGCGCAAAAACATTCAGTACTTC. It specifies CASSLGPPLRKNIQYF.

On this clone itself: The sample has other DNA sequences that encode this CDR3 too. The chain combines TRBV9 with TRBJ2-7; D is unresolved. The CDR3 extends over 14 amino acids. Germline CDR1 reads SGDLS; CDR2 reads YYNGEE. Trimming stripped 0 bases from V and 1 base from J, with 8 bases between. DNA for the CDR3: TGTGCCAGCAGCGTAGTGCCGGGTTCCTACGAGCAGTACTTC. As protein: CASSVVPGSYEQYF.

This sequence joins TRBV4-1 and TRBJ2-5; TRBD2 matches 9 bases. Germline V CDR1 and CDR2: MGHRA, YSYEKL. This CDR3 is 15 amino acids long. Trimming removed 4 bases from V and 3 bases from J; junction bases left unmatched: 6. The CDR3 DNA reads as TGCGCCAGCAGCCGATGGACTAGCGCAGAAGAGACCCAGTACTTC. Residues: CASSRWTSAEETQYF.

The chain joins TRBV15 to TRBJ2-7; D gene uncertain. From germline, CDR1 is LNHNV and CDR2 YYDKDF (reference sequence). The V gene lost 5 bases and the J gene lost 5 bases, with 13 bases spanning the gap. The CDR3 is 13 residues long. The CDR3 reads CATSSDVKNEQYF. CDR3 bases: TGTGCCACCAGCTCAGACGTTAAAAACGAGCAGTACTTC.

This chain links TRBV7-3 with TRBJ2-1; D unresolved. This CDR3 comprises 13 residues. Looked up from germline, CDR1 is SGHTA and CDR2 is FQGTGA. V was shortened by 4 bases and J by 9 bases, with 13 bases between the two germline ends. CDR3 residues: CASSSDLLIEQFF. The CDR3 bases are TGTGCCAGCAGCTCCGACCTACTAATTGAGCAGTTCTTC.

The chain recombines TRBV28 with TRBJ2-1; maybe TRBD2 (6 bases). The ends were cut back, 5 bases at V and 4 bases at J, with 9 bases in the middle. CDR1 is MDHEN and CDR2 is SYDVKM in the germline V gene. This CDR3 spans 13 amino acids. The CDR3 coding sequence is TGTGCCAGCAGTGGGGGGACTTACAATGAGCAGTTCTTC. Translation gives CASSGGTYNEQFF.

This clone was observed once. This chain uses TRBV6-1 with TRBJ2-5, with TRBD2 as a possible D gene (6 bases). Germline V CDR1 and CDR2: MNHNS, SASEGT. With 2 bases removed from V and 1 base from J, the gap between germline ends came to 11 bases. The CDR3 length is 15 residues. CDR3 sequence: CASSERRVPQETQYF. The CDR3 nucleotides read TGTGCCAGCAGTGAAAGGAGGGTCCCCCAAGAGACCCAGTACTTC.

The chain links TRBV15 to TRBJ2-7, with D unresolved. CDR3 size: 13 residues. The germline V gene has CDR1 LNHNV and CDR2 YYDKDF (reference sequence). Trimming removed 6 bases from V and 0 bases from J, with 9 bases in between. Here the CDR3 reads CATRQSDSYEQYF. The DNA for the CDR3 is TGTGCCACCAGGCAATCTGACTCCTACGAGCAGTACTTC.

The chain has TRBV4-1 and TRBJ1-2; the D gene is possibly TRBD1 (5 bases). V dropped 4 bases and J dropped 10 bases, with 25 bases sitting between them. The CDR3 length is 16 residues. Germline V gene lookup returns CDR1 MGHRA and CDR2 YSYEKL. The CDR3 DNA sequence: TGCGCCAGCAGCCCAGGAGAGGACATCCTAACCGAATACTACACCTTC. This gives the protein CASSPGEDILTEYYTF.

The chain recombines TRBV5-1 with TRBJ2-1, with TRBD2 matching over 11 bases. CDR3 length: 17 residues. Trimming at V came to 5 bases and at J to 6 bases, leaving 13 bases not matched to a gene. In germline, CDR1 is SGHRS, CDR2 YFSETQ. DNA of the CDR3: TGCGCCAGCAGTGGGAGGATAGCGGGAGGGCCTGTCAATGAGCAGTTCTTC. Protein: CASSGRIAGGPVNEQFF.

The chain couples TRBV27 to TRBJ1-2, with 11 bases fitting TRBD1. This CDR3 spans 15 amino acids. CDR1 and CDR2 from the germline V gene are MNHEY and SMNVEV (reference sequence). The trim removed 5 bases at V and 7 bases at J, leaving 9 bases unmatched. The CDR3 region is CASSPPRTGGGGYTF. In DNA form, the CDR3 reads TGTGCCAGCAGTCCCCCGCGGACAGGGGGCGGTGGCTACACCTTC.

In regard to this clone: The sample contains more than one DNA sequence encoding this CDR3. This rearrangement joins TRBV27 to TRBJ1-1; D may be TRBD1 (6 bases). CDR3 length: 13 residues. Trimming stripped 5 bases from V and 3 bases from J, with 10 bases between. Germline V gene lookup returns CDR1 MNHEY and CDR2 SMNVEV (reference sequence). The CDR3 bases are TGTGCCAGCAGTCCCCAGGGGTACACTGAAGCTTTCTTT. Translation: CASSPQGYTEAFF.

Regarding this clone: The same CDR3 can be traced to other DNA sequences in this sample. This chain joins TRBV27 and TRBJ2-6; D unclear. Germline CDR1 is MNHEY and CDR2 is SMNVEV (reference sequence). V lost 9 bases and J 1 base, leaving 4 bases between the germline ends. The length of the CDR3 is 12 residues. The DNA of the CDR3 is TGTGCCAGTCTGTCTGGGGCCAACGTCCTGACTTTC. Encoded protein: CASLSGANVLTF.

CDR3: CASCGRLYNEQFF. CDR3 nucleotide sequence: TGTGCCAGCTGCGGCAGGCTCTACAATGAGCAGTTCTTC. J is TRBJ2-1 and V is TRBV11-2; D is ambiguous. The V gene's germline CDR1 is SGHAT and CDR2 FQNNGV. V lost 8 bases to trimming and J lost 3 bases, with 11 bases between them. There are 13 residues in the CDR3.

Of note for this clone: The sample holds other DNA sequences that translate to the same CDR3. This chain uses TRBV6-5 with TRBJ1-1, with D unresolved. Germline V gene data show CDR1 as MNHEY and CDR2 as SVGAGI. V lost 0 bases and J 1 base, leaving 9 bases between the germline ends. The CDR3 has 15 amino acids. CDR3 DNA: TGTGCCAGCAGTTACTCGAGAACATCGAACACTGAAGCTTTCTTT. Protein: CASSYSRTSNTEAFF.